This T cell receptor beta chain was profiled in a study of CD8 T cells in ankylosing spondylitis. Study-level findings and limits: Earlier reports found some motif variants in synovial fluid and blood in reactive arthritis. A TCR beta motif made of fewer than ten highly homologous variants seemed typical of ankylosing spondylitis blood. Reported data indicate significant enrichment of disease-linked clones within matched ankylosing spondylitis synovial fluid.

This clonotype was seen many times. Its antigen is not known. Trimming cost V 0 bases and J 3 bases; bases outside gene matches: 7. CDR3 length: 15 residues. Looked up from germline, CDR1 is DFQATT and CDR2 is SNEGSKA (reference sequence). Using quantitative 5'-RACE with molecular barcodes, the authors made TCR beta libraries. TCRdb independently ran MiXCR on the 5' RACE reads; one entry per CDR3 protein. The sample consists of some 26,000 distinct CDR3 sequences, roughly a sixth of them appearing once. The V and J genes are TRBV20-1 and TRBJ2-7; 8 bases are a match to TRBD1. This receptor was taken from a male donor with ankylosing spondylitis or in good health (not recorded which). The source material was blood. CDR3 DNA: TGCAGTGCTAGAGATCAGCAGGGGGCTCTCTACGAGCAGTACTTC. Its protein product is CSARDQQGALYEQYF.